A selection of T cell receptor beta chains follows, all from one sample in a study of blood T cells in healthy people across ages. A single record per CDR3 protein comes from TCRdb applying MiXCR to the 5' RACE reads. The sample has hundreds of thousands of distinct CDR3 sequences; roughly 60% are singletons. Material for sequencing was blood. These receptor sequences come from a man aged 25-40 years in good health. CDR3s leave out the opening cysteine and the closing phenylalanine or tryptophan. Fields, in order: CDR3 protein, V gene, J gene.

CDR3 protein: ASSLFNAVGAEQF; V gene: TRBV2; J gene: TRBJ2-1
CDR3 protein: ATSPSGGDTQY; V gene: TRBV15; J gene: TRBJ2-3
CDR3 protein: SARDPGTGWGQTQY; V gene: TRBV20-1; J gene: TRBJ2-5
CDR3 protein: SARERLTQETQY; V gene: TRBV20-1; J gene: TRBJ2-5
CDR3 protein: ASSEEGVSLAKNIQY; V gene: TRBV6-1; J gene: TRBJ2-4
CDR3 protein: ASSLSGGAGQF; V gene: TRBV12-3/TRBV12-4; J gene: TRBJ2-1
CDR3 protein: ASSSLHREGGTDTQY; V gene: TRBV6-2/TRBV6-3; J gene: TRBJ2-3
CDR3 protein: ASSQAVRDNEQF; V gene: TRBV4-3; J gene: TRBJ2-1
CDR3 protein: SAVDSGEKLF; V gene: TRBV29-1; J gene: TRBJ1-4
CDR3 protein: ASSLVWGGLSGANVLT; V gene: TRBV7-2; J gene: TRBJ2-6
CDR3 protein: SASQQGVGTPLH; V gene: TRBV20-1; J gene: TRBJ1-6
CDR3 protein: ASRDSISKQY; V gene: TRBV6-1; J gene: TRBJ2-4
CDR3 protein: SADTGVHEQY; V gene: TRBV20-1; J gene: .
CDR3 protein: ASSRVTSSGGNEQF; V gene: TRBV13; J gene: TRBJ2-1
CDR3 protein: ASSLPGKGSYNEQF; V gene: TRBV5-6; J gene: TRBJ2-1
CDR3 protein: SVGTSGGDTQY; V gene: TRBV29-1; J gene: TRBJ2-3
CDR3 protein: ASSQGIYWEQY; V gene: TRBV7-9; J gene: TRBJ2-5
CDR3 protein: ASSPPGQGPFMSYEQY; V gene: TRBV7-2; J gene: TRBJ2-7
CDR3 protein: SAREGGNTEAF; V gene: TRBV20-1; J gene: TRBJ1-1
CDR3 protein: ASSLPGASGANNEQF; V gene: TRBV9; J gene: TRBJ2-1
CDR3 protein: ASSQEHGGRNIQY; V gene: TRBV4-2; J gene: TRBJ2-4
CDR3 protein: ASSLETSGGWTQY; V gene: TRBV4-2; J gene: TRBJ2-5
CDR3 protein: ASNGGGVEQF; V gene: TRBV25-1; J gene: TRBJ2-1
CDR3 protein: SVSGRVSTDTQY; V gene: TRBV20-1; J gene: TRBJ2-3
CDR3 protein: ASSYRLAGWGETQY; V gene: TRBV7-2; J gene: TRBJ2-5
CDR3 protein: ASSLGSGVDTDTQY; V gene: TRBV7-2; J gene: TRBJ2-3
CDR3 protein: ASSGQYYEQY; V gene: TRBV3-1; J gene: TRBJ2-7
CDR3 protein: ASSQVSFPTDTQY; V gene: TRBV4-3; J gene: TRBJ2-3
CDR3 protein: AWSLTLGSPLH; V gene: TRBV30; J gene: TRBJ1-6
CDR3 protein: ASSTGQGAVYGYT; V gene: TRBV18; J gene: TRBJ1-2
CDR3 protein: ASSEVLGYSEQF; V gene: TRBV6-1; J gene: TRBJ2-1
CDR3 protein: ASISTGTSGTYEQY; V gene: TRBV6-5; J gene: TRBJ2-7
CDR3 protein: SAVSEVLYEQY; V gene: TRBV20-1; J gene: TRBJ2-7
CDR3 protein: ASSRTGTSVGGEQF; V gene: TRBV4-3; J gene: TRBJ2-1
CDR3 protein: AISEIGSRDTEQY; V gene: TRBV10-3; J gene: .
CDR3 protein: ASSDWTSGSYEQY; V gene: TRBV2; J gene: TRBJ2-7
CDR3 protein: AISESGAFNEQY; V gene: TRBV10-3; J gene: TRBJ2-5
CDR3 protein: ASSLIGDTSTDTQY; V gene: TRBV5-1; J gene: TRBJ2-3
CDR3 protein: ASSKWQYTEAF; V gene: TRBV21-1; J gene: TRBJ1-1
CDR3 protein: ASSSGPIATDTQY; V gene: TRBV11-3; J gene: TRBJ2-3
CDR3 protein: SVAMRGRYETQY; V gene: TRBV29-1; J gene: TRBJ2-5
CDR3 protein: ASTLKGSGRYEQY; V gene: TRBV12-3/TRBV12-4; J gene: .
CDR3 protein: ASSLGREGSEQY; V gene: TRBV5-4; J gene: .
CDR3 protein: SVEIVRRTQY; V gene: TRBV29-1; J gene: TRBJ2-5
CDR3 protein: ASREARRAQY; V gene: TRBV6-2/TRBV6-3; J gene: TRBJ2-3